Shown below are 18 T cell receptor beta chains from a single sample sequenced in a study of identifying expanded T cells in peripheral blood. TCRdb's table, derived via immunoSEQ multiplex PCR, lists solely in-frame clones and lacks some. There are about 130,000 clones in the sample; around 88% occur only once, and 7% to 10% lies in the top ten. The sample consisted of blood. Receptor source: a person aged 18-70 years in good health.

The V and J genes are TRBV18 and TRBJ1-4; TRBD1 is a possible D gene (5 bases). The CDR3 length is 14 residues. The ends were cut back, 2 bases at V and 7 bases at J, with 11 bases in the middle. Germline-derived CDR1 and CDR2 are KGHSH and LQKENI. The CDR3 sequence: CASSPARVGEKLFF. The CDR3 DNA sequence: TGTGCCAGCTCACCAGCCAGGGTAGGTGAAAAACTGTTTTTT.

This rearrangement joins TRBV5-5 to TRBJ2-1, with TRBD1 matching over 10 bases. Per the germline V gene, CDR1 is SGHKS and CDR2 is YYEKEE (reference sequence). CDR3 length: 15 amino acids. Losses at the gene ends were 4 bases for V and 8 bases for J; bases not matched to a gene: 9. DNA for the CDR3: TGTGCCAGCAGCCGTCGACAGGGGGCTGACTATGAGCAGTTCTTC. Amino acid sequence: CASSRRQGADYEQFF. Drawing the rest from reference TRBV5-5 and TRBJ2-1, the complete variable domain is DAGVTQSPTHLIKTRGQQVTLRCSPISGHKSVSWYQQVLGQGPQFIFQYYEKEERGRGNFPDRFSARQFPNYSSELNVNALLLGDSALYLCASSRRQGADYEQFFGPGTRLTVL.

The rearrangement links TRBV28 to TRBJ1-4; TRBD1 is a possible D gene (5 bases). CDR1 is MDHEN and CDR2 is SYDVKM in the germline V gene. The CDR3 runs to 14 residues. V was trimmed by 2 bases and J by 8 bases, leaving 12 bases between them. Here the CDR3 reads CASSLLGAGEKLFF. For the CDR3, the DNA is TGTGCCAGCAGTTTACTAGGGGCGGGGGAAAAACTGTTTTTT.

V is TRBV11-1 and J is TRBJ1-1; 8 bases match TRBD1. Germline CDR1 SGHAT, CDR2 FQDESV (reference sequence). The ends lost 6 bases at V and 3 bases at J; junction bases unmatched: 6. CDR3 size: 14 residues. The CDR3 protein is CASSLTGGYTEAFF. The CDR3 coding sequence is TGTGCCAGCAGTCTCACAGGGGGGTACACTGAAGCTTTCTTT.

The genes are TRBV6-5 and TRBJ2-3; TRBD2 matches at 8 bases. This CDR3 spans 14 amino acids. The germline V gene has CDR1 MNHEY and CDR2 SVGAGI. V gave up 10 bases and J gave up 4 bases; unmatched junction bases: 10. CDR3 nucleotide sequence: TGTGCCACCCGGGGGGGGATTCCTGCAGATACGCAGTATTTT. Its translation is CATRGGIPADTQYF.

This chain links TRBV7-2 with TRBJ2-7; 12 bases fit TRBD1. The CDR3 is 14 amino acids. CDR1 and CDR2 (germline): SGHTA, FQGNSA. J lost 5 bases, V lost 6 bases, and 5 bases had no gene match. CDR3 sequence: CASREGQGAHEQYF. CDR3 DNA sequence: TGTGCCAGCAGGGAGGGACAGGGGGCACACGAGCAGTACTTC.

The rearrangement joins TRBV18 to TRBJ1-4; 7 positions agree with TRBD1. Germline CDR1 is KGHSH and CDR2 is LQKENI. This CDR3 is built from 15 residues. Trimming removed 4 bases from V and 2 bases from J; junction bases left unmatched: 4. Here the CDR3 DNA reads TGTGCCAGCTCACTAGACAGGGCGACTAATGAAAAACTGTTTTTT. Protein: CASSLDRATNEKLFF.

This clone appeared a single time. The chain carries TRBV7-2 and TRBJ1-1, with unresolved D. With 5 bases removed from V and 1 base from J, the gap between germline ends came to 17 bases. The germline gives CDR1 SGHTA, CDR2 FQGNSA. The CDR3 length is 16 residues. CDR3 region: CASSAPGIVRNTEAFF. CDR3 DNA: TGTGCCAGCAGCGCTCCGGGTATAGTGCGGAACACTGAAGCTTTCTTT. The full variable domain, completed using reference TRBV7-2 and TRBJ1-1, is GAGVSQSPSNKVTEKGKDVELRCDPISGHTALYWYRQSLGQGLEFLIYFQGNSAPDKSGLPSDRFSAERTGGSVSTLTIQRTQQEDSAVYLCASSAPGIVRNTEAFFGQGTRLTVV.

This clone has just a few counts. V and J are TRBV27 and TRBJ1-6; a weak D match, TRBD1 (5 bases). CDR1 is MNHEY and CDR2 is SMNVEV in the germline V gene (reference sequence). The V end was cut by 6 bases, the J end by 7 bases, with 13 bases between. The CDR3 is made up of 14 amino acids. The CDR3 loop is CASSLNRGNSPLHF. As DNA, the CDR3 is TGTGCCAGCAGCCTAAATCGGGGGAATTCACCCCTCCACTTT.

The sample holds a few counts of this clone. J is TRBJ2-1 and V is TRBV5-1; D is ambiguous. This CDR3 has 11 amino acids. Trimming left V 4 bases short and J 5 bases short, with 4 bases between. Per germline, CDR1 SGHRS and CDR2 YFSETQ. In nucleotides, the CDR3 is TGCGCCAGCAGCGCACACAATGAGCAGTTCTTC. Residues: CASSAHNEQFF. The full variable domain, in which reference TRBV5-1 and TRBJ2-1 provide the parts outside the CDR3, is KAGVTQTPRYLIKTRGQQVTLSCSPISGHRSVSWYQQTPGQGLQFLFEYFSETQRNKGNFPGRFSGRQFSNSRSEMNVSTLELGDSALYLCASSAHNEQFFGPGTRLTVL.

The chain employs TRBV7-2 and TRBJ2-3, with D perhaps matching TRBD1 or TRBD2 (6 bases each). The CDR3 runs to 16 residues. Germline CDR1 SGHTA, CDR2 FQGNSA. V was trimmed by 2 bases and J by 1 base, leaving 13 bases between them. DNA for the CDR3: TGTGCCAGCAGCTTAAGAACGGAGGGGGGCACAGATACGCAGTATTTT. Amino acid sequence: CASSLRTEGGTDTQYF.

The V call is TRBV11-2, the J call TRBJ2-3; D gene unclear. The ends were cut back, 5 bases at V and 2 bases at J, with 17 bases in the middle. CDR1 and CDR2 (germline): SGHAT, FQNNGV. This CDR3 comprises 16 residues. Here the CDR3 DNA reads TGTGCCAGCAGCCCTGTGACTCTCGACCACACAGATACGCAGTATTTT. It yields the protein CASSPVTLDHTDTQYF.

This chain links TRBV11-1 with TRBJ1-5; D not resolved. The CDR3 contains 15 residues. Germline V lookup: CDR1 SGHAT, CDR2 FQDESV (reference sequence). Trimming took 1 base from V and 6 from J, leaving 13 bases between them. Here the CDR3 reads CASSLVPIGSQPQHF. CDR3 nucleotide sequence: TGTGCCAGCAGCTTAGTCCCAATAGGGAGTCAGCCCCAGCATTTT.

The chain has TRBV7-2 and TRBJ2-1; possibly TRBD1 or TRBD2 for D (5 bases each). Germline CDR1 is SGHTA and CDR2 is FQGNSA. V was pared by 3 bases and J by 15 bases, with 12 bases between. The CDR3 totals 11 residues. The CDR3 coding sequence is TGTGCCAGCAGCTTGGGGGAAAGGCTGTTCTTC. Protein sequence: CASSLGERLFF.

This chain links TRBV7-9 with TRBJ1-5; the D is unclear. This CDR3 has 13 amino acids. Germline V lookup: CDR1 SEHNR, CDR2 FQNEAQ (reference sequence). Trimming pared 5 bases from V and 6 bases from J, leaving 11 bases between. The CDR3 nucleotides read TGTGCCAGCAGCCAAATCGCCGGTCAGCCCCAGCATTTT. The encoded protein is CASSQIAGQPQHF.

The chain combines TRBV15 with TRBJ1-1; D is undetermined. V lost 0 bases, J lost 4 bases, and 9 bases lay in between. The CDR3 length is 14 residues. Germline V gene data show CDR1 as LNHNV and CDR2 as YYDKDF (reference sequence). CDR3 amino acids: CATSRERFPTEAFF. In DNA, the CDR3 is TGTGCCACCAGCAGAGAACGGTTTCCCACTGAAGCTTTCTTT. The complete variable domain, with remaining parts taken from reference TRBV15 and TRBJ1-1, reads DAMVIQNPRYQVTQFGKPVTLSCSQTLNHNVMYWYQQKSSQAPKLLFHYYDKDFNNEADTPDNFQSRRPNTSFCFLDIRSPGLGDTAMYLCATSRERFPTEAFFGQGTRLTVV.

This chain connects TRBV7-3 to TRBJ2-3; D possibly matches TRBD1 or TRBD2 (5 bases each). The germline V gene encodes CDR1 SGHTA and CDR2 FQGTGA. The CDR3 is made up of 14 amino acids. The V end lost 2 bases, the J end lost 6 bases, and 12 bases lay between the germline ends. In nucleotides, the CDR3 is TGTGCCAGCAGCTTAGGGGGTTGGGGCGATACGCAGTATTTT. Translation gives CASSLGGWGDTQYF.

The chain carries TRBV28 and TRBJ2-7; TRBD1 matches at 9 bases. Germline V gene sequence: CDR1 MDHEN, CDR2 SYDVKM. V dropped 6 bases and J dropped 5; count of bases not matched to a gene: 5. The CDR3 contains 13 residues. CDR3 loop: CASRLRQGDEQYF. CDR3 coding DNA: TGTGCCAGCAGATTGCGACAGGGGGACGAGCAGTACTTC. The full variable domain, rest sourced from reference TRBV28 and TRBJ2-7, is DVKVTQSSRYLVKRTGEKVFLECVQDMDHENMFWYRQDPGLGLRLIYFSYDVKMKEKGDIPEGYSVSREKKERFSLILESASTNQTSMYLCASRLRQGDEQYFGPGTRLTVT.